This entry lists 16 T cell receptor beta chains sequenced from one sample in a study of regulatory T cells in long-lasting Graves disease. Time point given: newly diagnosed GD, antithyroid drugs for less than 3 months. The TCR library was prepared using RNA isolated from PBMCs. iRepertoire HTBI primers and Arm-PCR of CDR3 regions built TCR beta libraries. A single record per CDR3 protein comes from TCRdb applying MiXCR to the multiplex PCR reads. The sample has a few hundred thousand distinct CDR3 sequences; roughly 14% are singletons. This same sample was also part of a study on T cells in Graves' hyperthyroidism and ophthalmopathy.

This specimen was peripheral blood mononuclear cells (PBMCs), taken at new diagnosis, from a patient treated with antithyroid drugs. These receptors originate from a man aged 30 to 45 with Graves disease.

In this sample, this clonotype turned up many times. The CDR3 DNA follows: TGCAGTGCTAGAGCTTGGGCCCCGGGCGACGAGCAGTACTTC. This encodes CSARAWAPGDEQYF. V and J are TRBV20-1 and TRBJ2-7, with D unresolved. CDR3 size: 14 residues. V was trimmed by 1 base and J by 5 bases, leaving 15 bases between them. Germline loops: CDR1 DFQATT, CDR2 SNEGSKA (reference sequence).

This clonotype was recorded a few times. The chain is built from TRBV25-1 and TRBJ2-5; 12 bases are a match to TRBD2. Trimming removed 3 bases from V and 4 bases from J; junction bases left unmatched: 3. Germline lookup yields CDR1 MGHDK and CDR2 SYGVNS. The CDR3 spans 15 residues. CDR3 sequence: CASSDGGLAGETQYF. The CDR3 DNA is TGTGCCAGCAGTGACGGGGGACTAGCGGGAGAGACCCAGTACTTC.

This clonotype was counted ten times or more. This chain connects TRBV2 to TRBJ1-6; D might be TRBD1 (5 bases). The germline V gene encodes CDR1 SNHLY and CDR2 FYNNEI. This CDR3 has 14 residues. The germline V and J ends were trimmed by 7 bases and 10 bases, with 17 bases remaining between them. DNA for the CDR3: TGTGCCAGCAAGCCGGGACGGTCGGGGTCACCCCTCCACTTT. Its translation: CASKPGRSGSPLHF.

V usage is TRBV6-2 or TRBV6-3 and J usage is TRBJ2-1, with 10 bases aligning to TRBD2. Germline CDR1 is MNHEY and CDR2 is SVGEGT. CDR3 size: 14 residues. V gave up 5 bases and J gave up 10 bases; unmatched junction bases: 8. CDR3 nucleotide sequence: TGTGCCAGCAGTGCGGGGACTAGCGCGGACGAGCAGTTCTTC. This gives the protein CASSAGTSADEQFF.

At least ten counts were recorded for this clonotype. This sequence joins TRBV12-3 or TRBV12-4 and TRBJ2-2; the match to TRBD2 covers 11 bases. V was pared by 6 bases and J by 6 bases, with 6 bases of the junction left unmatched. This CDR3 has 15 residues. In DNA form, the CDR3 reads TGTGCCAGCAGCCGCACTAGCGGGAGTCCCGGGGAGCTGTTTTTT. It codes for CASSRTSGSPGELFF.

The chain has TRBV6-2 or TRBV6-3 and TRBJ2-3; TRBD1 matches at 9 bases. CDR3 length: 11 amino acids. Looked up from germline, CDR1 is MNHEY and CDR2 is SVGEGT. With V trimmed by 5 bases and J by 15 bases, 6 bases remained unmatched. The CDR3 sequence is CASSARDRVYF. CDR3 DNA sequence: TGTGCCAGCAGTGCTAGGGACAGGGTATATTTT.

The chain combines TRBV20-1 with TRBJ1-5; D call uncertain. Deletions cut 2 bases from V and 0 bases from J, with 8 bases between. This CDR3 is built from 14 residues. Germline V gives CDR1 DFQATT, CDR2 SNEGSKA (reference sequence). The CDR3 loop is CSARPGDSNQPQHF. In nucleotides, the CDR3 is TGCAGTGCTAGACCCGGAGATAGCAATCAGCCCCAGCATTTT.

This clonotype turned up a few times. The chain employs TRBV19 and TRBJ1-1; D gene uncertain. The CDR3 covers 15 residues. V was pared by 0 bases and J by 0 bases, with 8 bases between. CDR1 and CDR2 (germline): LNHDA, SQIVND (reference sequence). The CDR3 nucleotides are TGTGCCAGTAGTATAGATTCGGTTATGAACACTGAAGCTTTCTTT. Translated: CASSIDSVMNTEAFF. The full variable domain, completed using reference TRBV19 and TRBJ1-1, is DGGITQSPKYLFRKEGQNVTLSCEQNLNHDAMYWYRQDPGQGLRLIYYSQIVNDFQKGDIAEGYSVSREKKESFPLTVTSAQKNPTAFYLCASSIDSVMNTEAFFGQGTRLTVV.

A few counts support this clonotype. The genes are TRBV27 and TRBJ2-7; TRBD2 matches at 9 bases. Germline lookup yields CDR1 MNHEY and CDR2 SMNVEV (reference sequence). The CDR3 consists of 15 residues. With 0 bases clipped from V and 2 bases from J, the junction kept 2 bases outside the gene matches. The CDR3 DNA reads as TGTGCCAGCAGTTTATCGCTAGCGGGGCCCTACGAGCAGTACTTC. Translated: CASSLSLAGPYEQYF.

This clonotype was observed many times. V gene TRBV30 combines with J gene TRBJ2-1; 8 positions agree with TRBD2. Germline V lookup: CDR1 GTSNPN, CDR2 SVGIG (reference sequence). Germline trimming cut 1 base from V and 10 bases from J; bases unmatched to any gene: 12. The CDR3 covers 15 residues. CDR3 bases: TGTGCCTGGAGTGGTAGCGGGACCCCCAATTGGGAGCAGTTCTTC. This sequence encodes CAWSGSGTPNWEQFF.

This clonotype has a handful of counts. The CDR3 nucleotides read TGTGCCAGTAGTATAGAGGGAAACTCCTACAATGAGCAGTTCTTC. Amino acids: CASSIEGNSYNEQFF. This chain joins TRBV19 and TRBJ2-1, with D uncertain. The CDR3 is 15 amino acids. CDR1 is LNHDA, CDR2 SQIVND, per germline (reference sequence). Trimming took off 0 bases at V and 0 bases at J, with 6 bases between the two ends.

Details on this clonotype: With a much larger clone just one base away, this may be a read error. The chain recombines TRBV18 with TRBJ2-1; D possibly corresponds to TRBD2 (5 bases). This CDR3 has 16 amino acids. Trimming removed 10 bases from V and 7 bases from J, with 26 bases in between. CDR1 and CDR2 (germline): KGHSH, LQKENI. The CDR3 here is CANTAAGPRGLNEQFF. In nucleotides, the CDR3 is TGTGCCAACACCGCAGCTGGACCAAGAGGGCTGAATGAGCAGTTCTTC.

This clonotype was found many times. This sequence joins TRBV12-3 or TRBV12-4 and TRBJ1-2, with D perhaps matching TRBD1 (6 bases). The CDR3 has 15 residues. Trimming removed 5 bases at V and 7 bases at J, with 20 bases between. Here the CDR3 DNA reads TGTGCCAGCAGTCGAGGGCAGGGGAGATTGGGTGGCTACACCTTC. Its translation: CASSRGQGRLGGYTF.

At least ten counts were recorded for this clonotype. The V call is TRBV10-3, the J call TRBJ2-1; TRBD2 matches 12 bases. V dropped 5 bases and J dropped 0; count of bases not matched to a gene: 11. The CDR3 runs 19 residues. From germline, CDR1 is ENHRY and CDR2 SYGVKD. CDR3 in amino acids: CAISPLGLAGSSSYNEQFF. The CDR3 DNA reads TGTGCCATCAGTCCCCTGGGACTAGCGGGTAGTAGCTCCTACAATGAGCAGTTCTTC.

This clonotype has at least ten counts. V gene TRBV12-3 or TRBV12-4 combines with J gene TRBJ2-5; a weak D match, TRBD2 (5 bases). This CDR3 is 15 amino acids long. V was shortened by 1 base and J by 0 bases, with 9 bases between the two germline ends. This CDR3 reads CASSLGRADQETQYF. For the CDR3, the DNA is TGTGCCAGCAGTTTAGGGCGGGCGGACCAAGAGACCCAGTACTTC.

This clonotype has ten or more counts. The chain is built from TRBV14 and TRBJ2-1; weak D call: TRBD2 (7 bases). V shed 1 base and J shed 0 bases, with 13 bases lying between them. CDR1 is SGHDN and CDR2 is FVKESK in the germline V gene. The CDR3 loop spans 17 amino acids. CDR3 sequence reads: CASSQGGRESSYNEQFF. The CDR3 DNA follows: TGTGCCAGCAGCCAAGGGGGGCGGGAGAGCTCCTACAATGAGCAGTTCTTC.